This T cell receptor beta chain was observed in a study of blood T cell repertoires in COVID-19. Donors in Cohort 3 counted as recovered after two negative PCRs, clearance, or symptom resolution. Original methodology: Reference gene primer amplification gave estimated nucleated cell counts. Profiled with immunoSEQ multiplex PCR; TCRdb holds only in-frame clones, not every one. V and J calls and clone size come straight from that table; D and trimming were deduced from the DNA. Of approximately 220,000 clones in the sample, 85% to 90% were seen once. CDR1 and CDR2 from the germline V gene are SGHNT and YYREEE (reference sequence). V lost 1 base, J lost 4 bases, and 6 bases stayed unmatched. CDR3 length: 15 residues.

This TCR was recovered from a young man who had recovered from COVID-19. The source material was PBMCs or T cells enriched from blood (not recorded which). The chain is built from TRBV5-4 and TRBJ1-1; TRBD1 matches 8 bases. CDR3 amino acids: CASSLRGQGFTEAFF. CDR3 sequence (DNA): TGTGCCAGCAGCTTGCGAGGACAGGGCTTCACTGAAGCTTTCTTT.